This is a list of T cell receptor beta chains from one sample in a study of control samples from healthy donors and cancer patients. Repertoires were generated with immunoSEQ multiplex PCR, while TCRdb's copy carries only in-frame clones and drops some. The sample holds 90,000 to 120,000 clones, around 80% seen once. The material sequenced was blood. The receptors derive from a man aged 18 to 35 in good health. Both conserved end residues are part of each CDR3. A D gene is named only where the DNA matches it firmly. Where a row states a size, it is once, few, many or the class of an expanded clone; other rows omit it.

CDR3aa: CAWSDVYLGTFGYTF
CDR3nt: TGTGCCTGGAGTGACGTCTACCTAGGGACATTTGGCTACACCTTC
d_gene: -
j_gene: TRBJ1-2
abundance: -
v_gene: TRBV30

CDR3aa: CASSPLGTSGGETQYF
CDR3nt: TGTGCTAGCAGCCCCCTCGGGACTAGCGGGGGAGAGACCCAGTACTTC
d_gene: TRBD2
j_gene: TRBJ2-5
abundance: -
v_gene: TRBV7-7

CDR3aa: CASSASSGGLYEQYF
CDR3nt: TGTGCCAGCAGTGCCAGTAGCGGGGGACTCTACGAGCAGTACTTC
d_gene: TRBD2
j_gene: TRBJ2-7
abundance: once
v_gene: TRBV28

CDR3aa: CASSQDVRGDGNTIYF
CDR3nt: TGCGCCAGCAGCCAAGATGTAAGGGGTGATGGAAACACTATATATTTT
d_gene: -
j_gene: TRBJ1-3
abundance: -
v_gene: TRBV4-3

CDR3aa: CASSLPGGLGGYTF
CDR3nt: TGTGCCAGCAGTTTACCTGGGGGGCTGGGTGGCTACACCTTC
d_gene: -
j_gene: TRBJ1-2
abundance: many
v_gene: TRBV28

CDR3aa: CASSVGVTNQPQHF
CDR3nt: TGTGCCAGCAGCGTAGGTGTCACCAATCAGCCCCAGCATTTT
d_gene: -
j_gene: TRBJ1-5
abundance: many
v_gene: TRBV9

CDR3aa: CASSLDRFEAFF
CDR3nt: TGTGCCAGCAGCTTGGACAGGTTTGAAGCTTTCTTT
d_gene: TRBD1
j_gene: TRBJ1-1
abundance: -
v_gene: TRBV7-2

CDR3aa: CASSYEGGHYGYTF
CDR3nt: TGTGCCAGCAGTTACGAGGGAGGACACTATGGCTACACCTTC
d_gene: -
j_gene: TRBJ1-2
abundance: -
v_gene: TRBV6-2/TRBV6-3

CDR3aa: CASSQVSLGSQGYTF
CDR3nt: TGTGCCAGCAGCCAAGTATCCTTGGGATCCCAGGGCTACACCTTC
d_gene: -
j_gene: TRBJ1-2
abundance: -
v_gene: TRBV14

CDR3aa: CASSHHSENTEAFF
CDR3nt: TGTGCCAGCAGCCATCACAGTGAGAACACTGAAGCTTTCTTT
d_gene: -
j_gene: TRBJ1-1
abundance: -
v_gene: TRBV3-1/TRBV3-2

CDR3aa: CASSEEGTEAFF
CDR3nt: TGTGCCAGCAGTGAAGAGGGGACTGAAGCTTTCTTT
d_gene: -
j_gene: TRBJ1-1
abundance: -
v_gene: TRBV25-1

CDR3aa: CASRGTSGGTYEQYF
CDR3nt: TGTGCCAGCAGAGGTACTAGCGGGGGGACCTACGAGCAGTACTTC
d_gene: TRBD2
j_gene: TRBJ2-7
abundance: few
v_gene: TRBV6-5

CDR3aa: CASSQDSGRGLGYGSPLHF
CDR3nt: TGTGCCAGCAGCCAAGACTCGGGGAGGGGCCTTGGCTATGGTTCACCCCTCCACTTT
d_gene: -
j_gene: TRBJ1-6
abundance: once
v_gene: TRBV4-2

CDR3aa: CASSGRRDRATAELFF
CDR3nt: TGTGCCAGCAGCGGACGACGGGACAGGGCGACTGCGGAGCTGTTTTTT
d_gene: TRBD1
j_gene: TRBJ2-2
abundance: -
v_gene: TRBV7-8

CDR3aa: CASSEDSTGNSPLHF
CDR3nt: TGTGCCAGCAGTGAAGACTCAACTGGGAATTCACCCCTCCACTTT
d_gene: -
j_gene: TRBJ1-6
abundance: -
v_gene: TRBV6-4

CDR3aa: CASTRGIIGGTEAFF
CDR3nt: TGTGCCAGCACGCGGGGGATAATAGGCGGCACTGAAGCTTTCTTT
d_gene: -
j_gene: TRBJ1-1
abundance: -
v_gene: TRBV6-5

CDR3aa: CASKDPAGEQYF
CDR3nt: TGCGCCAGTAAAGATCCGGCAGGCGAGCAGTACTTC
d_gene: -
j_gene: TRBJ2-7
abundance: -
v_gene: TRBV4-1

CDR3aa: CASRLGGRNTEAFF
CDR3nt: TGTGCCAGCCGATTGGGTGGCAGGAACACTGAAGCTTTCTTT
d_gene: -
j_gene: TRBJ1-1
abundance: -
v_gene: TRBV27

CDR3aa: CASSVGLATDTQYF
CDR3nt: TGTGCCAGCAGCGTGGGACTAGCGACAGATACGCAGTATTTT
d_gene: TRBD2
j_gene: TRBJ2-3
abundance: -
v_gene: TRBV9

CDR3aa: CSAGDPRSATEAFF
CDR3nt: TGCAGCGCTGGGGACCCCAGATCAGCCACTGAAGCTTTCTTT
d_gene: -
j_gene: TRBJ1-1
abundance: -
v_gene: TRBV29-1

CDR3aa: CASSTITGTGPYNEQFF
CDR3nt: TGTGCCAGTAGTACTATAACCGGGACAGGGCCCTACAATGAGCAGTTCTTC
d_gene: TRBD1
j_gene: TRBJ2-1
abundance: -
v_gene: TRBV19

CDR3aa: CASSIDQLSGTSRYF
CDR3nt: TGTGCCAGTAGTATAGATCAACTGTCAGGGACTAGTCGGTATTTT
d_gene: TRBD2
j_gene: TRBJ2-3
abundance: many
v_gene: TRBV19

CDR3aa: CASSLGRGNEQYF
CDR3nt: TGTGCCAGCAGTTTGGGGAGGGGAAACGAGCAGTACTTC
d_gene: TRBD2
j_gene: TRBJ2-7
abundance: -
v_gene: TRBV12-3/TRBV12-4

CDR3aa: CASSLSPGDTQYF
CDR3nt: TGTGCCAGCAGCTTGAGCCCGGGAGATACGCAGTATTTT
d_gene: -
j_gene: TRBJ2-3
abundance: -
v_gene: TRBV5-8

CDR3aa: CASSPGTGFYYGYTF
CDR3nt: TGTGCCAGCTCACCCGGGACAGGGTTTTATTATGGCTACACCTTC
d_gene: TRBD1
j_gene: TRBJ1-2
abundance: -
v_gene: TRBV18

CDR3aa: CASSGRQGSTEAFF
CDR3nt: TGCGCCAGCAGCGGGAGACAGGGGAGCACTGAAGCTTTCTTT
d_gene: TRBD1
j_gene: TRBJ1-1
abundance: -
v_gene: TRBV5-1

CDR3aa: CASSFEQGGVYGYTF
CDR3nt: TGTGCCAGCAGCTTTGAACAGGGGGGGGTCTATGGCTACACCTTC
d_gene: TRBD1
j_gene: TRBJ1-2
abundance: -
v_gene: TRBV7-2

CDR3aa: CAISESQLVESYNEQFF
CDR3nt: TGTGCCATCAGTGAGTCGCAATTGGTCGAGTCTTACAATGAGCAGTTCTTC
d_gene: -
j_gene: TRBJ2-1
abundance: -
v_gene: TRBV10-3

CDR3aa: CAISGTGDGNYGYTF
CDR3nt: TGTGCCATCAGTGGGACAGGGGACGGGAACTATGGCTACACCTTC
d_gene: TRBD1
j_gene: TRBJ1-2
abundance: -
v_gene: TRBV10-3

CDR3aa: CASVVAESSYNEQFF
CDR3nt: TGTGCCAGCGTGGTGGCGGAGAGCTCCTACAATGAGCAGTTCTTC
d_gene: -
j_gene: TRBJ2-1
abundance: -
v_gene: TRBV6-6

CDR3aa: CASSSAHQQGANEQYF
CDR3nt: TGTGCCAGCAGCTCCGCACATCAACAGGGGGCGAACGAGCAGTACTTC
d_gene: TRBD1
j_gene: TRBJ2-7
abundance: -
v_gene: TRBV7-9

CDR3aa: CSASEGTGFSPLHF
CDR3nt: TGCAGTGCTAGTGAAGGGACAGGGTTTTCACCCCTCCACTTT
d_gene: TRBD1
j_gene: TRBJ1-6
abundance: -
v_gene: TRBV20-1

CDR3aa: CASSLAGQGDSPLHF
CDR3nt: TGCGCCAGCAGCTTGGCGGGACAGGGTGATTCACCCCTCCACTTT
d_gene: TRBD1
j_gene: TRBJ1-6
abundance: -
v_gene: TRBV5-1

CDR3aa: CASSQERATALNEKLFF
CDR3nt: TGCGCCAGCAGCCAAGAACGAGCGACAGCACTTAATGAAAAACTGTTTTTT
d_gene: -
j_gene: TRBJ1-4
abundance: -
v_gene: TRBV4-1

CDR3aa: CASSLGGGQFNYGYTF
CDR3nt: TGTGCCAGCAGCTTAGGGGGGGGACAGTTCAACTATGGCTACACCTTC
d_gene: TRBD1
j_gene: TRBJ1-2
abundance: -
v_gene: TRBV7-8

CDR3aa: CASSLSSTGGKAEQFF
CDR3nt: TGTGCCAGCAGCTTATCGTCGACGGGGGGGAAGGCTGAGCAGTTCTTC
d_gene: TRBD2
j_gene: TRBJ2-1
abundance: -
v_gene: TRBV7-2

CDR3aa: CASSIQDRNTGELFF
CDR3nt: TGTGCCAGCAGTATTCAGGACAGGAACACCGGGGAGCTGTTTTTT
d_gene: -
j_gene: TRBJ2-2
abundance: -
v_gene: TRBV5-4

CDR3aa: CASSVDRGDTEAFF
CDR3nt: TGTGCCAGCAGCGTAGACAGGGGGGACACTGAAGCTTTCTTT
d_gene: TRBD1
j_gene: TRBJ1-1
abundance: -
v_gene: TRBV9

CDR3aa: CASSLTKTDTQYF
CDR3nt: TGTGCCAGCAGCTTAACCAAAACAGATACGCAGTATTTT
d_gene: -
j_gene: TRBJ2-3
abundance: few
v_gene: TRBV13

CDR3aa: CASSPNGVRNSYEQYF
CDR3nt: TGTGCCAGCTCCCCAAATGGGGTCCGAAATTCCTACGAGCAGTACTTC
d_gene: -
j_gene: TRBJ2-7
abundance: -
v_gene: TRBV6-9

CDR3aa: CASSLTSGGEFF
CDR3nt: TGTGCCAGCAGTCTTACTAGCGGGGGAGAATTCTTC
d_gene: TRBD2
j_gene: TRBJ2-1
abundance: -
v_gene: TRBV6-2/TRBV6-3

CDR3aa: CASGLAGMGPEQYF
CDR3nt: TGCGCCAGCGGACTAGCGGGGATGGGGCCCGAGCAGTACTTC
d_gene: TRBD2
j_gene: TRBJ2-7
abundance: -
v_gene: TRBV10-2

CDR3aa: CASSLGHRRGGETQYF
CDR3nt: TGTGCCAGCAGCTTAGGGCATCGACGGGGGGGAGAGACCCAGTACTTC
d_gene: TRBD2
j_gene: TRBJ2-5
abundance: -
v_gene: TRBV7-2

CDR3aa: CATSKSSNTEAFF
CDR3nt: TGTGCCACCAGCAAGAGTTCGAACACTGAAGCTTTCTTT
d_gene: -
j_gene: TRBJ1-1
abundance: -
v_gene: TRBV24-1

CDR3aa: CASSLWGDTGELFF
CDR3nt: TGTGCCAGCAGTTTATGGGGGGACACCGGGGAGCTGTTTTTT
d_gene: -
j_gene: TRBJ2-2
abundance: -
v_gene: TRBV27

CDR3aa: CASSLTDPMGTQYF
CDR3nt: TGTGCCAGCAGCTTAACGGACCCCATGGGGACCCAGTACTTC
d_gene: -
j_gene: TRBJ2-5
abundance: -
v_gene: TRBV7-9